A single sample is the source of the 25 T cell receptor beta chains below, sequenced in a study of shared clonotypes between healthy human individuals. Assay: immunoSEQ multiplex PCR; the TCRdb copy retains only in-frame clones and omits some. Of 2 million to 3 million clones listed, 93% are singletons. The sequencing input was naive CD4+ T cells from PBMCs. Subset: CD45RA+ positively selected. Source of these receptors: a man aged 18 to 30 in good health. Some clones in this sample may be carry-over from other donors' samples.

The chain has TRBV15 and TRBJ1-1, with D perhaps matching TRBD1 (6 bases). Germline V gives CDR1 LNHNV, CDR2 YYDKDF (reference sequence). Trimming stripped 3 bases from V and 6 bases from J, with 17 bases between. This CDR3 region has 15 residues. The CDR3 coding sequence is TGTGCCACCAGCAGGGGAACAGGACAGTTGGCTGAAGCTTTCTTT. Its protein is CATSRGTGQLAEAFF.

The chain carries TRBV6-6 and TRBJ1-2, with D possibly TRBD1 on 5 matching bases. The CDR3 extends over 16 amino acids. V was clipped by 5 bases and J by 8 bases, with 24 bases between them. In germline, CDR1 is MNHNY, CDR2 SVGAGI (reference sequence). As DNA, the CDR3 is TGTGCCAGCAGTCAAGGGACGCCCGGGGCGCTGAAGGGCTACACCTTC. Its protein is CASSQGTPGALKGYTF.

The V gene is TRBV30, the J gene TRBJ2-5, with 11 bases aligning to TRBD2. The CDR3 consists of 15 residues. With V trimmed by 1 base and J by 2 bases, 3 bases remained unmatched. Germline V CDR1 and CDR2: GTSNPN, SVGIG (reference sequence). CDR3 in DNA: TGTGCCTGGAGTGCCGGGACTAGCGGACAAGAGACCCAGTACTTC. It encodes CAWSAGTSGQETQYF.

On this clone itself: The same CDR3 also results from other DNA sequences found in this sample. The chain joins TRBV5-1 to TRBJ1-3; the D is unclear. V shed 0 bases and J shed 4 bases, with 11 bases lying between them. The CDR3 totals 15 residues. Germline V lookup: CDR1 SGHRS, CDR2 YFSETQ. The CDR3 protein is CASSLGSAGGNTIYF. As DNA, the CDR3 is TGCGCCAGCAGCTTGGGGTCGGCAGGAGGAAACACCATATATTTT.

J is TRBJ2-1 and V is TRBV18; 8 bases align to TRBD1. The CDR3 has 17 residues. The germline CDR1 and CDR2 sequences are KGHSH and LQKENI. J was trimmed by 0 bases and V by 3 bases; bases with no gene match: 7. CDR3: CASSPVQTGVSYNEQFF. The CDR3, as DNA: TGTGCCAGCTCACCGGTGCAGACAGGGGTCTCCTACAATGAGCAGTTCTTC.

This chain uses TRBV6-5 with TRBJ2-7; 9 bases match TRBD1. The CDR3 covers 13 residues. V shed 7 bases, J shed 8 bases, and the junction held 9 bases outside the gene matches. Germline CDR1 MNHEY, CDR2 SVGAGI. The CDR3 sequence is CASTMDRGLKQYF. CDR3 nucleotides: TGTGCCAGCACTATGGACAGGGGTCTCAAGCAGTACTTC.

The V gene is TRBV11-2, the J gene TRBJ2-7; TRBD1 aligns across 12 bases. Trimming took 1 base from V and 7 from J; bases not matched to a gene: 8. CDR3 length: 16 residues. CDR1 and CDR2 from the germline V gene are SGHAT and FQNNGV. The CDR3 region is CASSLVLGQGAREQYF. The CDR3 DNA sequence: TGTGCCAGCAGCTTAGTTTTGGGACAGGGGGCGCGAGAGCAGTACTTC.

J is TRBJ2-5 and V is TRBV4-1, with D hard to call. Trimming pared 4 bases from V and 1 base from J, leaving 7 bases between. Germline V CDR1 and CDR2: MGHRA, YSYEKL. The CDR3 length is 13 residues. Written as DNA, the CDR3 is TGCGCCAGCAGCCTTGTACGCCAAGAGACCCAGTACTTC. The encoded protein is CASSLVRQETQYF.

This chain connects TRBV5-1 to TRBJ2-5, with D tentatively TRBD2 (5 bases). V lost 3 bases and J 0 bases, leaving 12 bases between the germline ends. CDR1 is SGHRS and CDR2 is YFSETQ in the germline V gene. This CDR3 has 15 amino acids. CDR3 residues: CASSWGDRYQETQYF. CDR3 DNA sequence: TGCGCCAGCAGCTGGGGAGACCGGTACCAAGAGACCCAGTACTTC.

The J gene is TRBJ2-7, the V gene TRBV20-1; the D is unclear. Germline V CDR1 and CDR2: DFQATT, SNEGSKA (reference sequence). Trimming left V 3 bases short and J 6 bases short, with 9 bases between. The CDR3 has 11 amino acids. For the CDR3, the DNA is TGCAGTGCTAGCTCGTCGGTCGAGCAGTACTTC. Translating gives CSASSSVEQYF.

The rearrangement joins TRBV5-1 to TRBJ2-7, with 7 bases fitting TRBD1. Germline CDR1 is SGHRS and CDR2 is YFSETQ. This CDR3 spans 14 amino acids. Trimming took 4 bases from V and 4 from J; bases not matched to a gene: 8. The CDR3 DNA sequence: TGCGCCAGCAGCATAGGGACAGCGAGATACGAGCAGTACTTC. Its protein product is CASSIGTARYEQYF.

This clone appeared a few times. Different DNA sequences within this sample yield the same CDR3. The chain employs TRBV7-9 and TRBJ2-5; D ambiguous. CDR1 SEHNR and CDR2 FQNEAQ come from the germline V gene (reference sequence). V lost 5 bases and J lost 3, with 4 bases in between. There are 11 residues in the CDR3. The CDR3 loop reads CASSRKETQYF. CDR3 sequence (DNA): TGTGCCAGCAGCCGGAAAGAGACCCAGTACTTC.

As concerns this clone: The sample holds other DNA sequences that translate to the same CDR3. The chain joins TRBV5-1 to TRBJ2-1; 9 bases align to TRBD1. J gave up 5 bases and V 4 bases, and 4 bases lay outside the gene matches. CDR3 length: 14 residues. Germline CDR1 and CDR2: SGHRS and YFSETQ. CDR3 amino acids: CASSPGQGNNEQFF. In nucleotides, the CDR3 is TGCGCCAGCAGCCCTGGACAGGGGAACAATGAGCAGTTCTTC.

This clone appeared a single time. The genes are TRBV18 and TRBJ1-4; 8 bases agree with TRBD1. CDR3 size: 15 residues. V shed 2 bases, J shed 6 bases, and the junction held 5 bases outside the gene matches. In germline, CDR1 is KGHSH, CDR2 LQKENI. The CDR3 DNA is TGTGCCAGCTCACCAGGACAGGGAGGGGATGAAAAACTGTTTTTT. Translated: CASSPGQGGDEKLFF.

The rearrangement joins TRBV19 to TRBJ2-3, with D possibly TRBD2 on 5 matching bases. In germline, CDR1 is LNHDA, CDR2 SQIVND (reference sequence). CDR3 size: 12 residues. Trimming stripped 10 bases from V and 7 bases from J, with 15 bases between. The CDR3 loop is CATGRLWNTQYF. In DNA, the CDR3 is TGTGCCACGGGAAGACTATGGAATACGCAGTATTTT.

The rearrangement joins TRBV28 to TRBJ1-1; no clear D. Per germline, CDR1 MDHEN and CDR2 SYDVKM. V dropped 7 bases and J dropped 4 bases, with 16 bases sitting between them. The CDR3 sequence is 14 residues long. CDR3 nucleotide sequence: TGTGCCAGCACCCCCGGGTCCCTGGGCACTGAAGCTTTCTTT. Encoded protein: CASTPGSLGTEAFF.

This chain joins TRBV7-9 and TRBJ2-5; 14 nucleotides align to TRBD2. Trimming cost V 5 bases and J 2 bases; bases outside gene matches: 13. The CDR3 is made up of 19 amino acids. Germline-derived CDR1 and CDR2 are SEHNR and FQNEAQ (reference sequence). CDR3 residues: CASSVSPWTSGGLQETQYF. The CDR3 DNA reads TGTGCCAGCAGCGTTAGTCCTTGGACTAGCGGGGGGCTTCAAGAGACCCAGTACTTC.

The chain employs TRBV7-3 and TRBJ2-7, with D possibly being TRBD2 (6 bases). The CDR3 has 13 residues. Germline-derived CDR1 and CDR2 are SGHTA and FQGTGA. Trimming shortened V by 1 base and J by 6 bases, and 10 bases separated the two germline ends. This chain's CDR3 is CASSLNYGGEQYF. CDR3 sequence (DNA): TGTGCCAGCAGCTTAAATTACGGGGGCGAGCAGTACTTC.

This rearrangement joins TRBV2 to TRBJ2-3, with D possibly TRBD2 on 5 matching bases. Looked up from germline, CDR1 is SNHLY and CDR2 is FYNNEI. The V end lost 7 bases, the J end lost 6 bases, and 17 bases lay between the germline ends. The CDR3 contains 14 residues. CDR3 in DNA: TGTGCCAGCAAGAACGGGAAGGGCCCCGATACGCAGTATTTT. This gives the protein CASKNGKGPDTQYF.

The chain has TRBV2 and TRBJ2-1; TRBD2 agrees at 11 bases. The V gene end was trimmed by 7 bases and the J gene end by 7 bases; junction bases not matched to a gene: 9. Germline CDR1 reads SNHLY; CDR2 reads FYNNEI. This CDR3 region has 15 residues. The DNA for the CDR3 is TGTGCCAGCACCCTGGGACTAGCGGTCCCTAATGAGCAGTTCTTC. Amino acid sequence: CASTLGLAVPNEQFF.

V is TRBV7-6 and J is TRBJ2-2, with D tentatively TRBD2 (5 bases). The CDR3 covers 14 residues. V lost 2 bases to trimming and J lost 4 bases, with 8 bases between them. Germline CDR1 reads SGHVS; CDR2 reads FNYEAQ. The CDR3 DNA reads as TGTGCCAGCAGCTTATGGGAGACCACCGGGGAGCTGTTTTTT. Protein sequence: CASSLWETTGELFF.

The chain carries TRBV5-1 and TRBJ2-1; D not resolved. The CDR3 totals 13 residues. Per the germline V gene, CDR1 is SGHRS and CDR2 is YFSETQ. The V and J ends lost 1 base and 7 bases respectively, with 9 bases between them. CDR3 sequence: CASSLRRANEQFF. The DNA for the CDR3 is TGCGCCAGCAGCTTGAGGAGAGCAAATGAGCAGTTCTTC.

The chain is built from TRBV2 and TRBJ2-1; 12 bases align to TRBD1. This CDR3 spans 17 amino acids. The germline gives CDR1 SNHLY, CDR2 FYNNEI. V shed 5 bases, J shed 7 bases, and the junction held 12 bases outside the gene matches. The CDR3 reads CASSWGNPGQGANEQFF. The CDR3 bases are TGTGCCAGCAGTTGGGGAAACCCGGGACAGGGGGCTAATGAGCAGTTCTTC. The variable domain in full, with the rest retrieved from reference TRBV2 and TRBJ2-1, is EPEVTQTPSHQVTQMGQEVILRCVPISNHLYFYWYRQILGQKVEFLVSFYNNEISEKSEIFDDQFSVERPDGSNFTLKIRSTKLEDSAMYFCASSWGNPGQGANEQFFGPGTRLTVL.

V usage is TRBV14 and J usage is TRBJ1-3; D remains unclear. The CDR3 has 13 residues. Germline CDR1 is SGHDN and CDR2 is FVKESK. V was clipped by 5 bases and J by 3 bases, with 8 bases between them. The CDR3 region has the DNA TGTGCCAGCAGCTGGACCGTTGGAAACACCATATATTTT. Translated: CASSWTVGNTIYF.

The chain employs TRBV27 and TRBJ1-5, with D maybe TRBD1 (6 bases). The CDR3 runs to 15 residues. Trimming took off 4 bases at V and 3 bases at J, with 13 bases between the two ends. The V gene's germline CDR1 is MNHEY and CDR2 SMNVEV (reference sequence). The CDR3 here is CASSSLDSLNQPQHF. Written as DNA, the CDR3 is TGTGCCAGCAGTTCCCTGGACAGCCTCAATCAGCCCCAGCATTTT.